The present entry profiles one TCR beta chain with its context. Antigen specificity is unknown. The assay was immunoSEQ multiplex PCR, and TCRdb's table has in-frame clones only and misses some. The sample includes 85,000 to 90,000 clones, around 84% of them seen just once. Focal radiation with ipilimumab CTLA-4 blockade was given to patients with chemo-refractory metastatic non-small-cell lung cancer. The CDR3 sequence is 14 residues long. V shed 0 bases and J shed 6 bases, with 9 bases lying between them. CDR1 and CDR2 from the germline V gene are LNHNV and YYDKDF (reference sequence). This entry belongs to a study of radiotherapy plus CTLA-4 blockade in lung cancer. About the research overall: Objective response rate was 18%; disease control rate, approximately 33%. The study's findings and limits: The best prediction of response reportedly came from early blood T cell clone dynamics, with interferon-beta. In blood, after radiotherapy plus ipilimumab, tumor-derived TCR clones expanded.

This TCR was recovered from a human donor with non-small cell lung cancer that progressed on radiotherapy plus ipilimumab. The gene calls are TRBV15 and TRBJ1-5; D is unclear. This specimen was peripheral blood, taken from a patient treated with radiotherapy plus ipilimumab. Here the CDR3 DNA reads TGTGCCACCAGCAGAGAAGGCGGGAGTCAGCCCCAGCATTTT. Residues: CATSREGGSQPQHF.